This entry lists 29 T cell receptor beta chains sequenced from one sample in a study of blood T cell repertoires in COVID-19. TCRdb's table, derived via immunoSEQ multiplex PCR, lists solely in-frame clones and lacks some. The repertoire holds approximately 69,000 clones, with 60% to 80% as singletons. Source material: peripheral blood. The receptors here all came from a human donor in a cohort sampled during active COVID-19.

The chain employs TRBV12-3 or TRBV12-4 and TRBJ1-6; D not certain. CDR3 size: 13 residues. V lost 3 bases and J 8 bases, leaving 8 bases between the germline ends. This CDR3 reads CASSFREDSPLHF. CDR3 nucleotide sequence: TGTGCCAGCAGTTTCAGAGAGGATTCACCCCTCCACTTT.

This clone was seen a few times. The rearrangement links TRBV2 to TRBJ2-5; the D gene is possibly TRBD1 (6 bases). Germline CDR1 is SNHLY and CDR2 is FYNNEI. The CDR3 totals 17 residues. Trimming stripped 3 bases from V and 1 base from J, with 18 bases between. DNA for the CDR3: TGTGCCAGCAGTGACGTATTAGGGCTAGGGGGCCAAGAGACCCAGTACTTC. Its protein product is CASSDVLGLGGQETQYF.

This rearrangement joins TRBV7-2 to TRBJ1-4, with D unclear. The CDR3 has 15 amino acids. Trimming took off 1 base at V and 0 bases at J, with 6 bases between the two ends. CDR1 is SGHTA and CDR2 is FQGNSA in the germline V gene. CDR3 sequence (DNA): TGTGCCAGCAGCTTAGTCGCAGCAACTAATGAAAAACTGTTTTTT. Amino acid sequence: CASSLVAATNEKLFF.

V gene TRBV19 combines with J gene TRBJ1-1; the D gene is possibly TRBD1 (5 bases). The CDR3 covers 15 residues. V lost 11 bases, J lost 1 base, and 20 bases lay in between. Germline V CDR1 and CDR2: LNHDA, SQIVND (reference sequence). The CDR3 coding sequence is TGTGCCTCCGGGGCCACCGGGGGGAGGAACACTGAAGCTTTCTTT. Its translation is CASGATGGRNTEAFF.

The V gene is TRBV7-9, the J gene TRBJ1-3; possibly TRBD1 for D (5 bases). The V gene's germline CDR1 is SEHNR and CDR2 FQNEAQ (reference sequence). V shed 3 bases and J shed 3 bases, with 18 bases lying between them. The CDR3 has 17 amino acids. CDR3 nucleotide sequence: TGTGCCAGCAGCTTGGGGCGGACGGGAGAATTTGGAAACACCATATATTTT. Its protein is CASSLGRTGEFGNTIYF.

This rearrangement joins TRBV2 to TRBJ1-5; 9 nucleotides line up with TRBD1. Trimming cost V 8 bases and J 7 bases; bases outside gene matches: 6. Germline values: CDR1 SNHLY, CDR2 FYNNEI. CDR3 length: 13 amino acids. This CDR3 reads CASGGQGEQPQHF. CDR3 sequence (DNA): TGTGCCAGCGGGGGACAGGGCGAGCAGCCCCAGCATTTT.

The rearrangement joins TRBV6-5 to TRBJ2-1; possible D gene TRBD1, 6 bases. With 2 bases removed from V and 10 bases from J, the gap between germline ends came to 12 bases. The CDR3 extends over 13 amino acids. Germline assignment: CDR1 MNHEY and CDR2 SVGAGI. CDR3 bases: TGTGCCAGCAGTTACGATCAGGGGAACGAGCAGTTCTTC. Translated: CASSYDQGNEQFF.

V gene TRBV6-6 combines with J gene TRBJ1-5; the match to TRBD1 covers 11 bases. Trimming removed 5 bases from V and 1 base from J; junction bases left unmatched: 7. The germline V gene has CDR1 MNHNY and CDR2 SVGAGI (reference sequence). The CDR3 spans 17 residues. CDR3 bases: TGTGCCAGCAGTCCCGGGACAGGGGGTTGGAGCAATCAGCCCCAGCATTTT. The encoded protein is CASSPGTGGWSNQPQHF.

V usage is TRBV14 and J usage is TRBJ2-2; 7 nucleotides agree with TRBD2. J lost 6 bases, V lost 0 bases, and 13 bases had no gene match. The germline V gene encodes CDR1 SGHDN and CDR2 FVKESK. The CDR3 length is 18 residues. CDR3 sequence reads: CASSQERVLRLAPGELFF. The CDR3 DNA reads as TGTGCCAGCAGCCAAGAAAGAGTGTTGCGACTAGCCCCCGGGGAGCTGTTTTTT.

This rearrangement joins TRBV10-1 to TRBJ1-1; D ambiguous. Germline V gene sequence: CDR1 WNHNN, CDR2 SYGVQD (reference sequence). V was shortened by 7 bases and J by 7 bases, with 4 bases between the two germline ends. This CDR3 has 9 residues. CDR3 in amino acids: CASTSEAFF. DNA of the CDR3: TGCGCCAGCACCAGTGAAGCTTTCTTT.

This clone was seen many times. The gene calls are TRBV7-9 and TRBJ2-7; no definite D call. The CDR3 length is 11 residues. CDR1 is SEHNR and CDR2 is FQNEAQ in the germline V gene (reference sequence). V was trimmed by 6 bases and J by 3 bases, leaving 6 bases between them. The CDR3 DNA reads TGTGCCAGCAGTATTATCTACGAGCAGTACTTC. Translated, it gives CASSIIYEQYF.

This clone occurred once. The gene calls are TRBV6-5 and TRBJ2-3; D is perhaps TRBD2 (6 bases). The CDR3 is 14 residues long. V gave up 2 bases and J gave up 4 bases, with 10 bases separating them. The germline V gene encodes CDR1 MNHEY and CDR2 SVGAGI. The CDR3: CASSYRGSADTQYF. For the CDR3, the DNA is TGTGCCAGCAGTTACCGGGGGAGCGCAGATACGCAGTATTTT.

The chain joins TRBV28 to TRBJ2-1; 7 positions match TRBD2. V gave up 2 bases and J gave up 0 bases; unmatched junction bases: 4. CDR1 is MDHEN and CDR2 is SYDVKM in the germline V gene. The length of the CDR3 is 16 residues. In DNA, the CDR3 is TGTGCCAGCAGTTTAGCGGGGGACCTCTCCTACAATGAGCAGTTCTTC. Its protein product is CASSLAGDLSYNEQFF. Full variable domain (rest looked up from reference TRBV28 and TRBJ2-1): DVKVTQSSRYLVKRTGEKVFLECVQDMDHENMFWYRQDPGLGLRLIYFSYDVKMKEKGDIPEGYSVSREKKERFSLILESASTNQTSMYLCASSLAGDLSYNEQFFGPGTRLTVL.

This clone was seen a handful of times. The V call is TRBV5-1, the J call TRBJ2-4, with 9 positions matching TRBD1. Germline CDR1 SGHRS, CDR2 YFSETQ. The junction had 13 bases not matched to a gene; V was cut back by 2 bases and J by 10 bases. The CDR3 covers 16 residues. CDR3 sequence reads: CASSLVGQGMSAIQYF. The CDR3 DNA reads as TGCGCCAGCAGCTTAGTGGGACAGGGAATGTCGGCGATTCAGTACTTC. The variable domain in full, completed from reference TRBV5-1 and TRBJ2-4, reads KAGVTQTPRYLIKTRGQQVTLSCSPISGHRSVSWYQQTPGQGLQFLFEYFSETQRNKGNFPGRFSGRQFSNSRSEMNVSTLELGDSALYLCASSLVGQGMSAIQYFGAGTRLSVL.

The sample holds a few counts of this clone. V gene TRBV6-2 or TRBV6-3 combines with J gene TRBJ1-1, with D maybe TRBD1 (5 bases). This CDR3 contains 13 residues. V lost 5 bases, J lost 1 base, and 8 bases lay in between. Germline V CDR1 and CDR2: MNHEY, SVGEGT. CDR3 region: CASSPRGNTEAFF. CDR3 sequence (DNA): TGTGCCAGCAGTCCAAGGGGGAACACTGAAGCTTTCTTT.

The rearrangement links TRBV2 to TRBJ2-3, with 10 bases aligning to TRBD1. The CDR3 contains 15 residues. The ends lost 7 bases at V and 4 bases at J; junction bases unmatched: 8. Per the germline V gene, CDR1 is SNHLY and CDR2 is FYNNEI. This CDR3 is CASTPLGTGADTQYF. Written as DNA, the CDR3 is TGTGCCAGCACCCCACTTGGGACAGGGGCAGATACGCAGTATTTT.

V gene TRBV5-1 combines with J gene TRBJ2-3; 12 bases line up with TRBD2. Germline V gene data show CDR1 as SGHRS and CDR2 as YFSETQ. CDR3 length equals 18 residues. The junction had 7 bases not matched to a gene; V was cut back by 2 bases and J by 0 bases. The CDR3 DNA reads TGCGCCAGCAGCTTTTTAGGACTAGCGGGAATTAGCACAGATACGCAGTATTTT. Amino acids: CASSFLGLAGISTDTQYF.

This chain links TRBV3-1 (or the pseudogene TRBV3-2) with TRBJ1-6; D remains ambiguous. The CDR3 sequence is 14 residues long. Trimming took off 1 base at V and 7 bases at J, with 8 bases between the two ends. The germline gives CDR1 LGHDT, CDR2 YNNKEL (reference sequence). CDR3 coding DNA: TGTGCCAGCAGCCAAGTAGATTTCAATTCACCCCTCCACTTT. Its protein product is CASSQVDFNSPLHF.

V usage is TRBV28 and J usage is TRBJ1-5; the D gene is possibly TRBD1 (6 bases). Germline V gene sequence: CDR1 MDHEN, CDR2 SYDVKM. V lost 5 bases to trimming and J lost 2 bases, with 16 bases between them. The CDR3 is 16 amino acids. The CDR3 loop is CASSRDRLSGNQPQHF. The CDR3 DNA is TGTGCCAGCAGTCGCGACAGGTTAAGTGGCAATCAGCCCCAGCATTTT.

The V call is TRBV7-2, the J call TRBJ2-2; 13 nucleotides align to TRBD2. Germline CDR1 SGHTA, CDR2 FQGNSA. V gave up 5 bases and J gave up 5 bases; unmatched junction bases: 5. The length of the CDR3 is 16 residues. The CDR3 spells CASSARLAGGTGELFF. DNA for the CDR3: TGTGCCAGCAGCGCCCGACTAGCGGGAGGAACCGGGGAGCTGTTTTTT.

The gene calls are TRBV7-2 and TRBJ2-7, with 12 positions matching TRBD2. The germline CDR1 and CDR2 sequences are SGHTA and FQGNSA. This CDR3 has 15 residues. J was trimmed by 3 bases and V by 4 bases; bases with no gene match: 4. The CDR3 protein is CASSSGLAGGYEQYF. The CDR3 coding sequence is TGTGCCAGCAGCTCGGGACTAGCGGGCGGCTACGAGCAGTACTTC.

V gene TRBV27 combines with J gene TRBJ2-7; D may be TRBD2 (6 bases). The CDR3 is 14 residues long. V lost 3 bases and J 5 bases, leaving 14 bases between the germline ends. Germline CDR1 MNHEY, CDR2 SMNVEV (reference sequence). The CDR3 DNA sequence: TGTGCCAGCAGTTTCAGCGGGCCCAGGAACGAGCAGTACTTC. Translating it yields CASSFSGPRNEQYF.

V and J are TRBV7-2 and TRBJ2-5; D perhaps matches TRBD1 (6 bases). V lost 1 base to trimming and J lost 5 bases, with 11 bases between them. CDR1 SGHTA and CDR2 FQGNSA come from the germline V gene. This CDR3 comprises 14 residues. The CDR3 nucleotides read TGTGCCAGCAGCTTAGTAAACAGGGCGGAGACCCAGTACTTC. It translates to CASSLVNRAETQYF.

The rearrangement joins TRBV5-1 to TRBJ1-6; maybe TRBD1 (6 bases). The CDR3 loop spans 16 amino acids. The germline V and J ends were trimmed by 2 bases and 8 bases, with 17 bases remaining between them. Germline-derived CDR1 and CDR2 are SGHRS and YFSETQ. CDR3 protein: CASSFGGGLRDSPLHF. DNA of the CDR3: TGCGCCAGCAGCTTCGGCGGGGGGCTCCGGGATTCACCCCTCCACTTT.

This chain uses TRBV5-1 with TRBJ2-7, with D uncertain. V gave up 1 base and J gave up 3 bases, with 5 bases separating them. The CDR3 extends over 12 amino acids. Germline lookup yields CDR1 SGHRS and CDR2 YFSETQ. CDR3: CASSLNNYEQYF. CDR3 bases: TGCGCCAGCAGCTTGAATAACTACGAGCAGTACTTC.

This clone was detected a few times. The rearrangement joins TRBV27 to TRBJ2-7; TRBD1 agrees at 8 bases. V shed 6 bases and J 0 bases; nucleotides not matched to a gene: 7. The CDR3 loop spans 15 amino acids. Germline CDR1 is MNHEY and CDR2 is SMNVEV (reference sequence). The CDR3 DNA reads as TGTGCCAGCAGAGCCGGGACAGGACTCTCCTACGAGCAGTACTTC. Translating gives CASRAGTGLSYEQYF.

The chain is built from TRBV7-9 and TRBJ2-7; TRBD1 aligns across 7 bases. V lost 1 base and J lost 3; bases outside the gene matches: 3. The CDR3 length is 14 residues. In germline, CDR1 is SEHNR, CDR2 FQNEAQ (reference sequence). CDR3 sequence reads: CASSLGTGLYEQYF. The CDR3 coding sequence is TGTGCCAGCAGCTTAGGGACAGGCCTCTACGAGCAGTACTTC.

Only a few counts were recorded for this clone. The genes are TRBV6-6 and TRBJ1-5; maybe TRBD1 (5 bases). Per germline, CDR1 MNHNY and CDR2 SVGAGI (reference sequence). The CDR3 sequence is 12 residues long. V gave up 7 bases and J gave up 5 bases, with 9 bases separating them. CDR3 region: CASKRGDQPQHF. In nucleotides, the CDR3 is TGTGCCAGCAAAAGGGGCGATCAGCCCCAGCATTTT.

V and J are TRBV6-2 or TRBV6-3 and TRBJ1-5; 7 positions agree with TRBD1. The CDR3 is 18 amino acids. With 1 base clipped from V and 0 bases from J, the junction kept 9 bases outside the gene matches. Germline V gene sequence: CDR1 MNHEY, CDR2 SVGEGT. The CDR3 sequence is CASSYLDRTLYSNQPQHF. In DNA form, the CDR3 reads TGTGCCAGCAGTTACTTGGACAGGACTCTGTATAGCAATCAGCCCCAGCATTTT.